Following are 8 T cell receptor beta chains from one sample sequenced in a study of CD8+CD57+ T cells in acquired aplastic anemia (dated by TCRdb to the late 2010s). Instrument on record: Illumina HiSeq 2000. Profiling of TCR beta VDJ combinations and CDR3 sequences used genomic DNA as the template. TCRdb trimmed public reads at Q25 via fastp, called clones via MiXCR and kept in-frame beta chains. Every entry covers one CDR3 protein and lists the most common genes and DNA from its rows. This sample is represented by more than 100,000 distinct CDR3 sequences; 41% of them were singletons. Jointly, the top ten make up 8% to 8.5% of the sample. Specimen: sorted CD4+, CD8+, or CD8+CD57+ T cells (not recorded which) from PBMCs. The receptor source for this set is a human donor in good health, serving as a control.

The chain links TRBV27 to TRBJ2-1; 14 bases agree with TRBD2. Germline lookup yields CDR1 MNHEY and CDR2 SMNVEV (reference sequence). Trimming took 6 bases from V and 10 from J; bases not matched to a gene: 14. This CDR3 contains 17 residues. CDR3 DNA: TGTGCCAGCAGGACTAGCGGGAGGGCCCTCGTTTCTTGGGAGCAGTTCTTC. Its translation: CASRTSGRALVSWEQFF.

The chain uses TRBV12-5 and TRBJ2-1; D is unresolved. This CDR3 region has 16 residues. Germline assignment: CDR1 LGHNT and CDR2 FRNRAP. V was clipped by 0 bases and J by 5 bases, with 14 bases between them. The CDR3 reads CASGLVHASPHNEQFF. The CDR3 DNA is TGTGCTAGTGGTTTGGTACACGCTAGTCCCCACAATGAGCAGTTCTTC.

The chain has TRBV15 and TRBJ2-7; D is perhaps TRBD2 (5 bases). This CDR3 is 14 amino acids long. CDR1 and CDR2 (germline): LNHNV, YYDKDF (reference sequence). Between the trimmed V and J ends, which lost 1 base and 3 bases, there was a span of 10 bases. The CDR3 sequence is CATSRVGGNYEQYF. CDR3 DNA sequence: TGTGCCACCAGCAGAGTTGGAGGCAACTACGAGCAGTACTTC. Using reference TRBV15 and TRBJ2-7 for the parts outside the CDR3, the full variable domain is DAMVIQNPRYQVTQFGKPVTLSCSQTLNHNVMYWYQQKSSQAPKLLFHYYDKDFNNEADTPDNFQSRRPNTSFCFLDIRSPGLGDTAMYLCATSRVGGNYEQYFGPGTRLTVT.

The CDR3 bases are TGTGCCAGCAGTGGTTTGTCGGAGAATGAGCAGTTCTTC. It codes for CASSGLSENEQFF. V gene TRBV2 combines with J gene TRBJ2-1, with D uncertain. Trimming took off 4 bases at V and 7 bases at J, with 11 bases between the two ends. This CDR3 is 13 amino acids long. Germline values: CDR1 SNHLY, CDR2 FYNNEI.

The chain is built from TRBV5-6 and TRBJ2-3; D may correspond to TRBD1 or TRBD2 (5 bases each). Germline CDR1 and CDR2: SGHDT and YYEEEE. The CDR3 is made up of 15 amino acids. V dropped 2 bases and J dropped 12 bases, with 22 bases sitting between them. DNA of the CDR3: TGTGCCAGCAGCTTCTCCGGGGATAAAACAGGTACACAGTATTTT. This translates into CASSFSGDKTGTQYF.

This clonotype was seen repeatedly, ten times or more. The V and J genes are TRBV5-4 and TRBJ1-2; D gene uncertain. V lost 0 bases and J lost 8, with 14 bases in between. The CDR3 runs 14 residues. Germline CDR1 and CDR2: SGHNT and YYREEE (reference sequence). The DNA of the CDR3 is TGTGCCAGCAGCTTGGGAAGCGGGGTGGAAGGCTACACCTTC. It is translated as CASSLGSGVEGYTF. Drawing the rest from reference TRBV5-4 and TRBJ1-2, the complete variable domain is ETGVTQSPTHLIKTRGQQVTLRCSSQSGHNTVSWYQQALGQGPQFIFQYYREEENGRGNFPPRFSGLQFPNYSSELNVNALELDDSALYLCASSLGSGVEGYTFGSGTRLTVV.

Turning to this clonotype: One end of the junction is discordant with germline, which a read error may explain. This rearrangement joins TRBV3-1 to TRBJ2-5; 11 positions agree with TRBD2. The CDR3 loop spans 19 amino acids. Germline assignment: CDR1 LGHDT and CDR2 YNNKEL (reference sequence). The CDR3 protein is CASSQPPGTSGTRGEPQYF. DNA of the CDR3: TGTGCCAGCAGCCAACCCCCGGGGACTAGCGGAACCCGCGGAGAGCCCCAGTACTTC.

The chain uses TRBV2 and TRBJ1-5, with TRBD1 as a possible D gene (6 bases). V was shortened by 7 bases and J by 5 bases, with 18 bases between the two germline ends. Germline CDR1 reads SNHLY; CDR2 reads FYNNEI. This CDR3 is 15 amino acids long. CDR3 in amino acids: CASTDGSGAYQPQHF. DNA for the CDR3: TGTGCCAGCACCGACGGGTCAGGGGCCTATCAGCCCCAGCATTTT.